The sequence of this TCR beta chain was determined in a study of early T cells in non-severe SARS-CoV-2 infection. In the study overall: Sequenced material consisted of bulk RNA (from unsorted whole blood), and chains were unpaired.

V was pared by 6 bases and J by 3 bases, with 13 bases between. The CDR3 sequence is 14 residues long. Germline values: CDR1 ENHRY, CDR2 SYGVKD. Study outcomes and limitations: A preference for anti-spike CD8 responses marked VDJdb matching, which missed private and CD4 specificities.

Unique molecular identifiers were attached to individual cDNA molecules. Each CDR3 protein is one row after TCRdb ran MiXCR on the 5' RACE reads. The data show 22,000 or so distinct CDR3 sequences, just under 4.5% seen once. This clonotype was counted many times. Its target is unknown. This chain links TRBV10-3 with TRBJ2-3; D may be TRBD1 (6 bases). Sequenced: whole blood. The receptor comes from an adult who was a healthcare worker with PCR-confirmed SARS-CoV-2 infection or an uninfected control (not recorded which). CDR3 nucleotides: TGTGCCATCAGGACAGGCCCCTCTACAGATACGCAGTATTTT. It translates to CAIRTGPSTDTQYF.